What follows are 21 T cell receptor beta chains derived from one specimen sequenced in a study of cytomegalovirus exposure and HLA in healthy donors. The PCR employed 60 Vbeta primers together with 13 Jbeta primers. Here immunoSEQ multiplex PCR was the method, and the copy in TCRdb shows in-frame clones only, minus some. The sample table sets out about 140,000 clones. The sequencing input was PBMCs. These TCRs come from a woman younger than 30 in good health and CMV-seronegative.

This sequence joins TRBV18 and TRBJ1-5; TRBD1 aligns across 9 bases. CDR1 is KGHSH, CDR2 LQKENI, per germline. The CDR3 sequence is 14 residues long. The trim removed 4 bases at V and 7 bases at J, leaving 5 bases unmatched. CDR3 in amino acids: CASSLDRGEQPQHF. The CDR3, as DNA: TGTGCCAGCTCACTGGACAGGGGAGAACAGCCCCAGCATTTT.

The chain carries TRBV14 and TRBJ2-1, with TRBD1 identical over 9 bases. CDR3 length: 13 amino acids. Trimming at V came to 2 bases and at J to 8 bases, leaving 1 base not matched to a gene. Per the germline V gene, CDR1 is SGHDN and CDR2 is FVKESK. The DNA of the CDR3 is TGTGCCAGCAGCCAAACAGGGGGCCATGAGCAGTTCTTC. Protein: CASSQTGGHEQFF.

The rearrangement links TRBV30 to TRBJ2-7; TRBD1 matches at 7 bases. This CDR3 is 13 amino acids long. Trimming removed 8 bases from V and 5 bases from J; junction bases left unmatched: 12. The V gene's germline CDR1 is GTSNPN and CDR2 SVGIG (reference sequence). As DNA, the CDR3 is TGTGCCCGCCAACTTGACAGGGACAACGAGCAGTACTTC. Encoded protein: CARQLDRDNEQYF.

The CDR3 DNA reads as TGCGCCAGCAGCCCCGTGGGGGGGAATTCACCCCTCCACTTT. The encoded protein is CASSPVGGNSPLHF. V and J are TRBV5-1 and TRBJ1-6; a possible D gene is TRBD1 (5 bases). V was clipped by 4 bases and J by 7 bases, with 12 bases between them. Germline loops: CDR1 SGHRS, CDR2 YFSETQ. CDR3 length: 14 residues.

The V and J genes are TRBV6-1 and TRBJ2-7; 9 nucleotides agree with TRBD1. This CDR3 is built from 14 residues. The V and J ends lost 2 bases and 5 bases, in that order; junction bases with no gene match: 4. The germline V gene has CDR1 MNHNS and CDR2 SASEGT. The CDR3 reads CASSERGQGNEQYF. The DNA for the CDR3 is TGTGCCAGCAGTGAACGGGGACAGGGCAACGAGCAGTACTTC.

This sequence joins TRBV7-9 and TRBJ2-3; possibly TRBD2 for D (6 bases). The CDR3 is 13 amino acids. Trimming shortened V by 8 bases and J by 0 bases, and 9 bases separated the two germline ends. Germline loops: CDR1 SEHNR, CDR2 FQNEAQ (reference sequence). The CDR3 nucleotides are TGTGCCAGCCGGGACTCCAGCACAGATACGCAGTATTTT. Its translation: CASRDSSTDTQYF.

The genes are TRBV5-4 and TRBJ1-2; D is ambiguous. CDR3 size: 13 residues. The ends were cut back, 4 bases at V and 1 base at J, with 8 bases in the middle. CDR1 is SGHNT, CDR2 YYREEE, per germline (reference sequence). CDR3 in DNA: TGTGCCAGCAGCCAACACCATAACTATGGCTACACCTTC. Protein: CASSQHHNYGYTF.

For the CDR3, the DNA is TGTGCCAGCAGTGTCAGGGGGCAAACTGGGAACTATGGCTACACCTTC. Protein product: CASSVRGQTGNYGYTF. This sequence joins TRBV27 and TRBJ1-2; 8 bases match TRBD1. V was clipped by 5 bases and J by 2 bases; unmatched bases: 10. The CDR3 is made up of 16 amino acids. Germline CDR1 MNHEY, CDR2 SMNVEV (reference sequence).

The chain employs TRBV4-2 and TRBJ1-4, with unresolved D. The V end was cut by 5 bases, the J end by 0 bases, with 10 bases between. The CDR3 extends over 15 amino acids. Germline V lookup: CDR1 LGHNA, CDR2 YNFKEQ. The CDR3 nucleotides are TGTGCCAGCAGCTCCCACAGATCAACTAATGAAAAACTGTTTTTT. Its protein is CASSSHRSTNEKLFF.

The rearrangement joins TRBV29-1 to TRBJ1-2; D gene unclear. The length of the CDR3 is 13 residues. The germline V and J ends were trimmed by 0 bases and 4 bases, with 9 bases remaining between them. CDR1 and CDR2 (germline): SQVTM, ANQGSEA. CDR3: CSVEEVGVYGYTF. The CDR3 DNA is TGCAGCGTTGAAGAAGTGGGCGTCTATGGCTACACCTTC.

The chain uses TRBV27 and TRBJ1-1; 7 bases fit TRBD1. V trimming: 6 bases; J trimming: 3 bases; junction bases outside the gene matches: 7. CDR3 length: 14 amino acids. Germline assignment: CDR1 MNHEY and CDR2 SMNVEV (reference sequence). DNA of the CDR3: TGTGCCAGCAGGAGAACAGGGGAGTACACTGAAGCTTTCTTT. Its protein is CASRRTGEYTEAFF.

This chain joins TRBV5-1 and TRBJ1-5; no firm D call. CDR1 SGHRS and CDR2 YFSETQ come from the germline V gene. This CDR3 contains 15 residues. Deletions cut 0 bases from V and 0 bases from J, with 7 bases between. The CDR3 bases are TGCGCCAGCAGCTTGGGACTGTCTAGCAATCAGCCCCAGCATTTT. Protein product: CASSLGLSSNQPQHF.

The CDR3 protein is CASSTGQDLGSGNTIYF. DNA of the CDR3: TGCGCCAGCAGCACTGGACAGGATTTGGGGTCTGGAAACACCATATATTTT. This chain joins TRBV5-1 and TRBJ1-3; 7 nucleotides agree with TRBD1. The CDR3 covers 17 residues. The V gene end was trimmed by 4 bases and the J gene end by 1 base; junction bases not matched to a gene: 11. The V gene's germline CDR1 is SGHRS and CDR2 YFSETQ.

The rearrangement links TRBV5-8 to TRBJ1-5; D might be TRBD1 (6 bases). Trimming removed 3 bases from V and 7 bases from J, with 11 bases in between. Germline-derived CDR1 and CDR2 are SGHTS and YDEGEE. The CDR3 runs 13 residues. CDR3 coding DNA: TGTGCCAGCAGCTCGGACAGAAGACAGCCCCAGCATTTT. Translation gives CASSSDRRQPQHF.

This sequence joins TRBV4-1 and TRBJ1-5; 7 bases are a match to TRBD1. Unmatched junction bases numbered 11, after V lost 0 bases and J lost 9 bases. There are 16 residues in the CDR3. Germline assignment: CDR1 MGHRA and CDR2 YSYEKL. The CDR3 coding sequence is TGCGCCAGCAGCCAAGAGGTTGGGGACAGATCCGGGCCCCAGCATTTT. It codes for CASSQEVGDRSGPQHF.

The chain links TRBV14 to TRBJ2-7; D gene unclear. V was cut by 0 bases and J by 1 base, with 7 bases left in between. CDR3 length equals 14 residues. CDR1 SGHDN and CDR2 FVKESK come from the germline V gene. The CDR3 sequence is CASSQDPGSYEQYF. CDR3 DNA sequence: TGTGCCAGCAGCCAAGATCCCGGTTCCTACGAGCAGTACTTC.

This chain uses TRBV20-1 with TRBJ1-1; unclear D gene. Germline loops: CDR1 DFQATT, CDR2 SNEGSKA (reference sequence). The ends were cut back, 3 bases at V and 7 bases at J, with 6 bases in the middle. This CDR3 is built from 10 residues. The CDR3 spells CSASIGEAFF. In DNA form, the CDR3 reads TGCAGTGCTAGTATCGGTGAAGCTTTCTTT.

The chain couples TRBV11-3 to TRBJ2-3; 12 positions match TRBD2. The CDR3 contains 18 residues. Trimming took 5 bases from V and 2 from J; bases not matched to a gene: 11. Germline assignment: CDR1 SGHNT and CDR2 YENEEA. The CDR3 region is CASSPGMASGRATDTQYF. In nucleotides, the CDR3 is TGTGCCAGCAGCCCTGGGATGGCTAGCGGGAGGGCCACAGATACGCAGTATTTT.

The chain has TRBV5-4 and TRBJ1-1, with 7 bases identical to TRBD1. There are 13 residues in the CDR3. Trimming removed 4 bases from V and 6 bases from J; junction bases left unmatched: 6. Germline loops: CDR1 SGHNT, CDR2 YYREEE (reference sequence). CDR3 nucleotides: TGTGCCAGCAGCACTCGGGACAGATCTGAAGCTTTCTTT. It specifies CASSTRDRSEAFF.

J is TRBJ1-2 and V is TRBV7-9; the match to TRBD1 covers 10 bases. The CDR3 contains 15 residues. With V trimmed by 5 bases and J by 8 bases, 11 bases remained unmatched. Germline V gene lookup returns CDR1 SEHNR and CDR2 FQNEAQ (reference sequence). CDR3 region: CASSPPGQGRSGYTF. The CDR3 bases are TGTGCCAGCAGCCCTCCGGGACAGGGGAGGAGCGGCTACACCTTC.

The V call is TRBV10-3, the J call TRBJ2-6, with 11 bases fitting TRBD1. This CDR3 comprises 17 residues. Germline V lookup: CDR1 ENHRY, CDR2 SYGVKD. The V segment lost 6 bases and the J segment 0 bases; nucleotides outside the gene matches: 4. The DNA for the CDR3 is TGTGCCATCAGCTCCGGGACAGGGGGCTCTGGGGCCAACGTCCTGACTTTC. Its translation: CAISSGTGGSGANVLTF.